One sample yielded the 7 T cell receptor beta chains listed below, sequenced in a study of blood T cell repertoires in COVID-19. The assay was immunoSEQ multiplex PCR, and TCRdb's table has in-frame clones only and misses some. The sample lists 36,000 or so clones, 90% occurring once. The specimen was peripheral blood. The receptor set was obtained from a human donor in a cohort sampled during active COVID-19.

The chain has TRBV19 and TRBJ2-5; maybe TRBD2 (6 bases). Germline lookup yields CDR1 LNHDA and CDR2 SQIVND (reference sequence). Trimming cost V 5 bases and J 7 bases, with 17 bases left between them. The length of the CDR3 is 14 residues. The CDR3: CASSGPTRLGTQYF. In DNA form, the CDR3 reads TGTGCCAGTAGTGGACCGACTAGATTAGGGACCCAGTACTTC.

This chain uses TRBV6-5 with TRBJ1-1; D gene uncertain. The germline CDR1 and CDR2 sequences are MNHEY and SVGAGI. Trimming removed 6 bases from V and 1 base from J, with 12 bases in between. The CDR3 sequence is 14 residues long. CDR3 nucleotide sequence: TGTGCCAGCAGACAGTCTCGTCCGAACACTGAAGCTTTCTTT. Its translation is CASRQSRPNTEAFF.

This CDR3 reads CASSWDTSGNTIYF. The CDR3 DNA sequence: TGCGCCAGCAGCTGGGACACCTCTGGAAACACCATATATTTT. This chain uses TRBV5-1 with TRBJ1-3; a weak D match, TRBD1 (6 bases). Between the trimmed V and J ends, which lost 3 bases and 0 bases, there was a span of 7 bases. This CDR3 comprises 14 residues. CDR1 SGHRS and CDR2 YFSETQ come from the germline V gene.

This clone was detected only once. The DNA for the CDR3 is TGTGCCAGCAGTTTCGGGGCGGGAGGGGATCAGCCCCAGCATTTT. Translated, it gives CASSFGAGGDQPQHF. The chain recombines TRBV27 with TRBJ1-5; TRBD1 is a possible D gene (5 bases). The V end was cut by 3 bases, the J end by 5 bases, with 14 bases between. The CDR3 runs 15 residues. Germline V gene data show CDR1 as MNHEY and CDR2 as SMNVEV (reference sequence).

The genes are TRBV19 and TRBJ1-2; no reliable D call. The CDR3 extends over 13 amino acids. V dropped 8 bases and J dropped 9 bases, with 19 bases sitting between them. The germline gives CDR1 LNHDA, CDR2 SQIVND (reference sequence). CDR3 DNA: TGTGCCAGTGACGCAGGCGCACCCAACCGCTACACCTTC. Translated, it gives CASDAGAPNRYTF.

J is TRBJ1-1 and V is TRBV6-5, with TRBD1 matching 9 bases. The germline V gene encodes CDR1 MNHEY and CDR2 SVGAGI. Trimming removed 8 bases from V and 6 bases from J; junction bases left unmatched: 4. This CDR3 spans 12 amino acids. This chain's CDR3 is CASWDRVSEAFF. CDR3 nucleotides: TGTGCCAGCTGGGACAGGGTCTCTGAAGCTTTCTTT.

The J gene is TRBJ2-1, the V gene TRBV5-4, with no clear D. This CDR3 is built from 11 residues. The germline V gene has CDR1 SGHNT and CDR2 YYREEE (reference sequence). The V end was cut by 0 bases, the J end by 8 bases, with 3 bases between. The CDR3 sequence: CASSLAYEQFF. The CDR3 DNA is TGTGCCAGCAGCTTGGCCTATGAGCAGTTCTTC.